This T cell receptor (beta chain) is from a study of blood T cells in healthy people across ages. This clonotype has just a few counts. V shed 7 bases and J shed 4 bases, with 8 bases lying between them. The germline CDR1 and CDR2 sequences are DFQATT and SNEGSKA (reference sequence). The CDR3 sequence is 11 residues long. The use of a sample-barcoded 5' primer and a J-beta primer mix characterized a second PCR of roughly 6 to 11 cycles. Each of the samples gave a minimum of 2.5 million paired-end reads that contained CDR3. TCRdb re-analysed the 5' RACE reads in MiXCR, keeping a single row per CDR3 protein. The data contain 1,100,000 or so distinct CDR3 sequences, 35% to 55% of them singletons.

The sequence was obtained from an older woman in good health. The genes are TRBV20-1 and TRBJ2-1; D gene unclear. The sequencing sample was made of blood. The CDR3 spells CSGGRYNEQFF. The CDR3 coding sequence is TGCAGTGGAGGACGTTACAATGAGCAGTTCTTC.